Following are 29 T cell receptor beta chains from one sample sequenced in a study of T cell responses to AZD1222 COVID-19 vaccine. Sequencing was performed with immunoSEQ multiplex PCR; in TCRdb, only in-frame clones are kept and a portion is missing. The sample records tens of thousands of clones, around nine tenths being singletons. The sample in question was peripheral blood, obtained 28 days after the second AZD1222 dose. Receptors originate from an adult who received the AZD1222 COVID-19 vaccine.

The chain joins TRBV27 to TRBJ2-7, with a possible D match to TRBD1 (6 bases). V was cut by 6 bases and J by 1 base, with 7 bases left in between. Germline V gene lookup returns CDR1 MNHEY and CDR2 SMNVEV (reference sequence). The CDR3 covers 12 residues. CDR3 residues: CASRTGSYEQYF. Here the CDR3 DNA reads TGTGCCAGCAGGACAGGATCCTACGAGCAGTACTTC.

The chain uses TRBV12-3 or TRBV12-4 and TRBJ1-1; TRBD1 might be the D (6 bases). Trimming removed 4 bases at V and 6 bases at J, with 9 bases between. This CDR3 has 12 residues. CDR3 bases: TGTGCCAGCAGTTGGGGGCGCGCTGAAGCTTTCTTT. The encoded protein is CASSWGRAEAFF.

A few counts support this clone. The V and J genes are TRBV19 and TRBJ1-1; tentative D call: TRBD1 (5 bases). Trimming shortened V by 0 bases and J by 2 bases, and 7 bases separated the two germline ends. This CDR3 comprises 14 residues. Germline values: CDR1 LNHDA, CDR2 SQIVND (reference sequence). CDR3 residues: CASSIEGLNTEAFF. The CDR3 coding sequence is TGTGCCAGTAGTATAGAGGGACTCAACACTGAAGCTTTCTTT.

This clone was observed a handful of times. The chain is built from TRBV27 and TRBJ1-1, with D possibly being TRBD1 (6 bases). CDR3 length: 13 amino acids. The germline V and J ends were trimmed by 6 bases and 6 bases, with 14 bases remaining between them. Per germline, CDR1 MNHEY and CDR2 SMNVEV (reference sequence). Here the CDR3 reads CASSSYRVAEAFF. CDR3 sequence (DNA): TGTGCCAGCAGCAGCTACAGGGTTGCTGAAGCTTTCTTT.

This clone occurred a few times. This chain links TRBV12-2 with TRBJ1-5. TRBV12-2 is a pseudogene. The CDR3 extends over 17 amino acids. CDR3 sequence (DNA): TGTGCAAGTCGCTTATCGTGGACGGGAAAGGGCAATCAGCCCCAGCATTTT. This translates into CASRLSWTGKGNQPQHF.

This clone appeared a single time. The V call is TRBV19, the J call TRBJ1-5; the match to TRBD1 covers 8 bases. The CDR3 spans 15 residues. Germline-derived CDR1 and CDR2 are LNHDA and SQIVND (reference sequence). V lost 1 base, J lost 7 bases, and 6 bases stayed unmatched. The CDR3 DNA sequence: TGTGCCAGTAGTATAGGTGGACAGGGTGGGCAGCCCCAGCATTTT. It translates to CASSIGGQGGQPQHF.

The V and J genes are TRBV19 and TRBJ2-7; D remains unclear. Trimming removed 5 bases at V and 2 bases at J, with 7 bases between. The CDR3 extends over 12 amino acids. The germline V gene encodes CDR1 LNHDA and CDR2 SQIVND (reference sequence). This CDR3 reads CASSEVTYEQYF. In nucleotides, the CDR3 is TGTGCCAGTAGTGAAGTCACCTACGAGCAGTACTTC.

The rearrangement uses TRBV4-2 and TRBJ1-2; TRBD1 is a possible D gene (5 bases). The V end lost 0 bases, the J end lost 5 bases, and 7 bases lay between the germline ends. This CDR3 is built from 13 residues. Germline V gives CDR1 LGHNA, CDR2 YNFKEQ. DNA for the CDR3: TGTGCCAGCAGCCAAGAGGGGGGTTATGGCTACACCTTC. It codes for CASSQEGGYGYTF.

The J gene is TRBJ1-1, the V gene TRBV19, with D possibly matching TRBD1 (6 bases). CDR3 size: 15 residues. CDR1 and CDR2 (germline): LNHDA, SQIVND (reference sequence). V was cut by 3 bases and J by 4 bases, with 15 bases left in between. CDR3 residues: CASSIFAPGATEAFF. For the CDR3, the DNA is TGTGCCAGTAGTATCTTCGCCCCAGGGGCCACTGAAGCTTTCTTT.

The chain couples TRBV30 to TRBJ2-5, with D maybe TRBD1 (6 bases). V was pared by 2 bases and J by 4 bases, with 11 bases between. Germline V lookup: CDR1 GTSNPN, CDR2 SVGIG (reference sequence). This CDR3 has 13 amino acids. The chain's CDR3 is CAWSRGSRETQYF. In DNA, the CDR3 is TGTGCCTGGAGTAGGGGGAGCCGAGAGACCCAGTACTTC.

V usage is TRBV4-1 and J usage is TRBJ2-2; D perhaps matches TRBD1 (6 bases). The CDR3 has 16 amino acids. CDR1 and CDR2 from the germline V gene are MGHRA and YSYEKL. V lost 0 bases to trimming and J lost 3 bases, with 11 bases between them. CDR3 region: CASSQDSAGDTGELFF. The DNA of the CDR3 is TGCGCCAGCAGCCAAGATTCAGCAGGGGACACCGGGGAGCTGTTTTTT.

The chain carries TRBV5-8 and TRBJ2-5, with D perhaps TRBD1 or TRBD2 (6 bases each). The V gene's germline CDR1 is SGHTS and CDR2 YDEGEE. The V gene lost 2 bases and the J gene lost 4 bases, with 12 bases spanning the gap. The CDR3 covers 14 residues. The CDR3 spells CASSLIGGRETQYF. CDR3 bases: TGTGCCAGCAGCTTAATTGGGGGGCGAGAGACCCAGTACTTC.

The chain links TRBV28 to TRBJ1-2, with TRBD1 matching 7 bases. The CDR3 runs 17 residues. The germline CDR1 and CDR2 sequences are MDHEN and SYDVKM. Losses at the gene ends were 6 bases for V and 2 bases for J; bases not matched to a gene: 15. CDR3 residues: CASRSAGTEVLNYGYTF. The CDR3 nucleotides are TGTGCCAGCAGATCCGCTGGGACAGAAGTCTTGAACTATGGCTACACCTTC.

This sequence joins TRBV3-1 (or the pseudogene TRBV3-2) and TRBJ1-3, with D uncertain. Germline V CDR1 and CDR2: LGHDT, YNNKEL (reference sequence). The germline V and J ends were trimmed by 2 bases and 1 base, with 3 bases remaining between them. The CDR3 sequence is 13 residues long. In DNA, the CDR3 is TGTGCCAGCAGCCAAAGATCTGGAAACACCATATATTTT. It specifies CASSQRSGNTIYF.

This clone was recorded only once. This chain connects TRBV11-2 to TRBJ1-3; D gene uncertain. V was pared by 2 bases and J by 1 base, with 0 bases between. The V gene's germline CDR1 is SGHAT and CDR2 FQNNGV. The CDR3 is 12 residues long. CDR3 residues: CASSLSGNTIYF. CDR3 DNA sequence: TGTGCCAGCAGCTTATCTGGAAACACCATATATTTT.

The rearrangement uses TRBV9 and TRBJ2-7, with 11 bases identical to TRBD1. The trim removed 4 bases at V and 4 bases at J, leaving 7 bases unmatched. The germline CDR1 and CDR2 sequences are SGDLS and YYNGEE. The CDR3 runs 15 residues. The CDR3 coding sequence is TGTGCCAGCAGCCAGACCGGGACAGGGGGTTACGAGCAGTACTTC. This gives the protein CASSQTGTGGYEQYF.

This CDR3 is CASSLVRTGIHEQYF. For the CDR3, the DNA is TGTGCCAGCAGCTTAGTACGGACAGGGATCCACGAGCAGTACTTC. V gene TRBV7-9 combines with J gene TRBJ2-7, with 8 nucleotides matching TRBD1. The CDR3 is made up of 15 amino acids. CDR1 and CDR2 from the germline V gene are SEHNR and FQNEAQ (reference sequence). The ends lost 1 base at V and 5 bases at J; junction bases unmatched: 7.

The chain carries TRBV5-1 and TRBJ2-5; unclear D gene. Deletions cut 1 base from V and 4 bases from J, with 8 bases between. This CDR3 is 13 amino acids long. Per the germline V gene, CDR1 is SGHRS and CDR2 is YFSETQ. CDR3 in DNA: TGCGCCAGCAGCTTGTACCGGAGAGAGACCCAGTACTTC. Translation gives CASSLYRRETQYF.

The CDR3 here is CASSSRQGFGLGFGTF. The DNA for the CDR3 is TGCGCCAGCAGCTCGAGACAGGGGTTTGGCCTTGGGTTTGGCACCTTC. The chain employs TRBV5-1 and TRBJ1-2, with TRBD1 identical over 8 bases. V gave up 3 bases and J gave up 13 bases; unmatched junction bases: 20. The CDR3 has 16 amino acids. CDR1 and CDR2 from the germline V gene are SGHRS and YFSETQ. The complete variable domain, with remaining parts taken from reference TRBV5-1 and TRBJ1-2, reads KAGVTQTPRYLIKTRGQQVTLSCSPISGHRSVSWYQQTPGQGLQFLFEYFSETQRNKGNFPGRFSGRQFSNSRSEMNVSTLELGDSALYLCASSSRQGFGLGFGTFGSGTRLTVV.

The chain joins TRBV6-6 to TRBJ1-2, with D possibly matching TRBD1 (5 bases). The CDR3 contains 14 residues. V gave up 2 bases and J gave up 5 bases, with 12 bases separating them. Germline V lookup: CDR1 MNHNY, CDR2 SVGAGI (reference sequence). CDR3 region: CASSYQGSRYGYTF. CDR3 DNA: TGTGCCAGCAGTTACCAGGGAAGTAGGTATGGCTACACCTTC.

This clone was counted once. The V and J genes are TRBV5-4 and TRBJ1-2; weak D call: TRBD1 (6 bases). CDR1 is SGHNT, CDR2 YYREEE, per germline (reference sequence). The CDR3 loop spans 15 amino acids. V was cut by 4 bases and J by 4 bases, with 17 bases left in between. The CDR3 nucleotides are TGTGCCAGCAGCCCAGGCGGGGGGCGCAGCTATGGCTACACCTTC. Protein: CASSPGGGRSYGYTF.

This clone was found once. In DNA, the CDR3 is TGTGCCAGCAGTCTACCGGGAGCCTTCTCCTATAATTCACCCCTCCACTTT. This gives the protein CASSLPGAFSYNSPLHF. The gene calls are TRBV6-2 or TRBV6-3 and TRBJ1-6; D remains ambiguous. CDR3 length: 17 amino acids. CDR1 is MNHEY and CDR2 is SVGEGT in the germline V gene. Trimming left V 5 bases short and J 0 bases short, with 14 bases between.

The chain employs TRBV5-1 and TRBJ2-1, with D possibly matching TRBD1 (6 bases). Germline assignment: CDR1 SGHRS and CDR2 YFSETQ. Trimming shortened V by 4 bases and J by 7 bases, and 12 bases separated the two germline ends. This CDR3 is 13 amino acids long. The CDR3: CASSTQGRNEQFF. The CDR3 bases are TGCGCCAGCAGCACACAGGGTAGGAATGAGCAGTTCTTC.

This chain links TRBV5-1 with TRBJ2-1, with D tentatively TRBD2 (7 bases). Between the trimmed V and J ends, which lost 9 bases and 10 bases, there was a span of 20 bases. The germline gives CDR1 SGHRS, CDR2 YFSETQ. This CDR3 comprises 13 residues. CDR3 loop: CATGGGGFSEQFF. The DNA for the CDR3 is TGCGCCACCGGAGGGGGAGGGTTCAGCGAGCAGTTCTTC.

This clone has only one observation. The V gene is TRBV25-1, the J gene TRBJ1-2; 10 bases are shared with TRBD1. The CDR3 has 16 amino acids. J lost 3 bases, V lost 6 bases, and 10 bases had no gene match. CDR1 and CDR2 (germline): MGHDK, SYGVNS. CDR3 sequence (DNA): TGTGCCAGCAGCGACCATACCGGACAGGGGGACTATGGCTACACCTTC. Protein sequence: CASSDHTGQGDYGYTF.

The chain has TRBV10-2 and TRBJ1-1; no reliable D call. The germline V gene has CDR1 WSHSY and CDR2 SAAADI. The CDR3 is made up of 13 amino acids. The ends were cut back, 3 bases at V and 4 bases at J, with 9 bases in the middle. The CDR3 DNA follows: TGCGCCAGCAGTGAATTTACGGGCACTGAAGCTTTCTTT. Residues: CASSEFTGTEAFF.

V and J are TRBV5-1 and TRBJ2-7, with D uncertain. This CDR3 has 13 residues. Trimming pared 4 bases from V and 3 bases from J, leaving 11 bases between. The germline V gene encodes CDR1 SGHRS and CDR2 YFSETQ. CDR3 sequence reads: CASSPELGYEQYF. For the CDR3, the DNA is TGCGCCAGCAGCCCTGAGTTAGGCTACGAGCAGTACTTC.

The J gene is TRBJ1-2, the V gene TRBV29-1; D uncertain. Germline assignment: CDR1 SQVTM and CDR2 ANQGSEA. CDR3 size: 12 residues. The V end was cut by 3 bases, the J end by 2 bases, with 7 bases between. DNA for the CDR3: TGCAGCGTTGATGGGCAGAACTATGGCTACACCTTC. The encoded protein is CSVDGQNYGYTF. Based on the CDR3 plus reference TRBV29-1 and TRBJ1-2, the full variable domain is SAVISQKPSRDICQRGTSLTIQCQVDSQVTMMFWYRQQPGQSLTLIATANQGSEATYESGFVIDKFPISRPNLTFSTLTVSNMSPEDSSIYLCSVDGQNYGYTFGSGTRLTVV.

The chain combines TRBV12-3 or TRBV12-4 with TRBJ1-2; D is perhaps TRBD1 (5 bases). This CDR3 comprises 13 residues. The V end was cut by 5 bases, the J end by 4 bases, with 11 bases between. The CDR3 nucleotides are TGTGCCAGCAGTCAGGGTCTAGGCTATGGCTACACCTTC. Amino acid sequence: CASSQGLGYGYTF.